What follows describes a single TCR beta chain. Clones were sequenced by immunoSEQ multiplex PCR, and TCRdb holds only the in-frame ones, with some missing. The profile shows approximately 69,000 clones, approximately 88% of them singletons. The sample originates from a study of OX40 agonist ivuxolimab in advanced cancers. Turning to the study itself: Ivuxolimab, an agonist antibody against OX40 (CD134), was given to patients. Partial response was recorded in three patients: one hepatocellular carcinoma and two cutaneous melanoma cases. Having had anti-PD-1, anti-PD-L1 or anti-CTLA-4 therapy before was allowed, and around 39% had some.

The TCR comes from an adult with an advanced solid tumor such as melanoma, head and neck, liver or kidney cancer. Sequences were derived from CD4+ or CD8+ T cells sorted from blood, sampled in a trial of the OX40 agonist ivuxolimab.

The CDR3 DNA reads TGTGCCAGCTCACCACTGGGGACAGGGGCCAATAGCTCCTACAATGAGCAGTTCTTC. Residues: CASSPLGTGANSSYNEQFF. This chain connects TRBV18 to TRBJ2-1, with 10 bases fitting TRBD1. Germline V CDR1 and CDR2: KGHSH, LQKENI. This CDR3 comprises 19 residues. After removal of 1 base from V and 0 bases from J, the junction contained 9 bases not matched to a gene.